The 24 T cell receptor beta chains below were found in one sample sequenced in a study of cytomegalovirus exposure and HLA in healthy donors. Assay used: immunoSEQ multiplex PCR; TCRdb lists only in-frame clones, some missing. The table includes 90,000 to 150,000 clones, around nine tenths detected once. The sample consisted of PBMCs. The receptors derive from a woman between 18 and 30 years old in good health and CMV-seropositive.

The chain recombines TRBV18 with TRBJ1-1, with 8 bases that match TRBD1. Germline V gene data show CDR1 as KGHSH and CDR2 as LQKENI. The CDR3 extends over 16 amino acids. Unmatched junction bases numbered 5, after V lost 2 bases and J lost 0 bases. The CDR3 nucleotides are TGTGCCAGCTCACCAGCAGGGGGCGAGATGAACACTGAAGCTTTCTTT. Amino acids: CASSPAGGEMNTEAFF.

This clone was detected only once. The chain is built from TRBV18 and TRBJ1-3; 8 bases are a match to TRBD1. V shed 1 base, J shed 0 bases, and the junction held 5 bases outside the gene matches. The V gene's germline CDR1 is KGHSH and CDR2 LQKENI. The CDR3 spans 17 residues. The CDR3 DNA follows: TGTGCCAGCTCACCACTAGGACAGGGAGGCTCTGGAAACACCATATATTTT. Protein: CASSPLGQGGSGNTIYF.

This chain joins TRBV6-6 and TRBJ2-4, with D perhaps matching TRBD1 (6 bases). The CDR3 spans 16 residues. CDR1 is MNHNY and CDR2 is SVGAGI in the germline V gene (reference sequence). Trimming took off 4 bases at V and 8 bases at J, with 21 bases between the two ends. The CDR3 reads CASSLNRDTGLDIQYF. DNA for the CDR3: TGTGCCAGCAGTTTGAACCGGGACACGGGCCTGGACATTCAGTACTTC.

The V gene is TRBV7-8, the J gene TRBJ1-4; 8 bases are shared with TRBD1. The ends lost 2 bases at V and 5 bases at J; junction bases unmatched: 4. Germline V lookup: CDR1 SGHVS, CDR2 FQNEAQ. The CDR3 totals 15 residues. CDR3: CASSLRDRLNEKLFF. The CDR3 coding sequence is TGTGCCAGCAGCTTAAGGGACAGGCTGAATGAAAAACTGTTTTTT. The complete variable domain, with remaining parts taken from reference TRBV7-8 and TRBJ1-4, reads GAGVSQSPRYKVAKRGQDVALRCDPISGHVSLFWYQQALGQGPEFLTYFQNEAQLDKSGLPSDRFFAERPEGSVSTLKIQRTQQEDSAVYLCASSLRDRLNEKLFFGSGTQLSVL.

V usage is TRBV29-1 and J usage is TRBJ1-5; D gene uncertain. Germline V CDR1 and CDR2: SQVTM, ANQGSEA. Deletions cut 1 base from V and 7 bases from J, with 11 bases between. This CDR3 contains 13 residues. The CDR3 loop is CSVEVSGGQPQHF. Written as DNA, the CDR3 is TGCAGCGTTGAAGTGTCTGGAGGACAGCCCCAGCATTTT.

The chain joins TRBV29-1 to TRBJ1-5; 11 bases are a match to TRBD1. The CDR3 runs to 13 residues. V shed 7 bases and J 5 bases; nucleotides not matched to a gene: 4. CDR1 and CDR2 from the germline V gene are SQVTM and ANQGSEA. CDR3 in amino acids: CSAGTGGDQPQHF. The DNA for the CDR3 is TGCAGCGCCGGGACAGGGGGGGATCAGCCCCAGCATTTT.

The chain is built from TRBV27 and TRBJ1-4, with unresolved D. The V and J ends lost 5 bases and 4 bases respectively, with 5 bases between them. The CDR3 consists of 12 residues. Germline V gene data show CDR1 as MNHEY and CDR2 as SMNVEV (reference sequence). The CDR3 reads CASSPDNEKLFF. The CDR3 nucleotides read TGTGCCAGCAGTCCAGATAATGAAAAACTGTTTTTT.

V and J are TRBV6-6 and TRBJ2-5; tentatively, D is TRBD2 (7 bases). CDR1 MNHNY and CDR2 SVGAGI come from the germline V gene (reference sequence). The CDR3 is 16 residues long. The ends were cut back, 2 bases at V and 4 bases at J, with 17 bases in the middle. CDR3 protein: CASSYGVRGAGETQYF. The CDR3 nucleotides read TGTGCCAGCAGTTACGGGGTTCGGGGGGCTGGAGAGACCCAGTACTTC.

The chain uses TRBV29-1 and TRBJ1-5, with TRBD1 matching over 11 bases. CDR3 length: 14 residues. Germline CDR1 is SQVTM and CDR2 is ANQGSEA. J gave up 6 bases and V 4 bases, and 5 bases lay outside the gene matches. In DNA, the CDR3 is TGCAGCGTTGCCCTGGGACAGGGGGGTCAGCCCCAGCATTTT. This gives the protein CSVALGQGGQPQHF.

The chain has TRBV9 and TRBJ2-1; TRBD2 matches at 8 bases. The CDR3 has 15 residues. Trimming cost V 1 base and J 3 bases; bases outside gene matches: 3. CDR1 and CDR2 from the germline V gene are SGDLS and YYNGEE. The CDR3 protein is CASSVSAGVYNEQFF. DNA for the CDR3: TGTGCCAGCAGCGTATCAGCGGGAGTCTACAATGAGCAGTTCTTC.

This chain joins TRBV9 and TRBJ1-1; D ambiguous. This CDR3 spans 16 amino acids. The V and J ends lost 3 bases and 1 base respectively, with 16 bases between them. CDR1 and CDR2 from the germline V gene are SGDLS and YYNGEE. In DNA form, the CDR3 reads TGTGCCAGCAGCGGGGGTTCGGGGAGGAAGAACACTGAAGCTTTCTTT. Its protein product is CASSGGSGRKNTEAFF.

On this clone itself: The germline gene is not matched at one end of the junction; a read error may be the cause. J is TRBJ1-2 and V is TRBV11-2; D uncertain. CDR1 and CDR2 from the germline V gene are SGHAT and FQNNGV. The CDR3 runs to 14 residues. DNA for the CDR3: TGTGCCAGCAGCTTCAGACCTAAAAACTATGGCCACACCTTC. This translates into CASSFRPKNYGHTF. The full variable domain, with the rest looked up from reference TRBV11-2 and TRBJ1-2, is EAGVAQSPRYKIIEKRQSVAFWCNPISGHATLYWYQQILGQGPKLLIQFQNNGVVDDSQLPKDRFSAERLKGVDSTLKIQPAKLEDSAVYLCASSFRPKNYGHTFGSGTRLTVV.

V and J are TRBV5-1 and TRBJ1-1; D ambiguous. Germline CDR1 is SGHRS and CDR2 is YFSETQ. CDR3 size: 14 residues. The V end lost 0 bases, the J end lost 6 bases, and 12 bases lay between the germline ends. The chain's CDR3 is CASSLAGVNPEAFF. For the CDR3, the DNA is TGCGCCAGCAGCTTGGCCGGGGTTAATCCTGAAGCTTTCTTT.

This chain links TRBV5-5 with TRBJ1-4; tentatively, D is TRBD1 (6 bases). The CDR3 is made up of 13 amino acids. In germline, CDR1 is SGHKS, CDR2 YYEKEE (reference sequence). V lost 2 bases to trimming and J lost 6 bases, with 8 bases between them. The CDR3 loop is CASSFSGDEKLFF. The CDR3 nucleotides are TGTGCCAGCAGCTTCTCAGGGGATGAAAAACTGTTTTTT.

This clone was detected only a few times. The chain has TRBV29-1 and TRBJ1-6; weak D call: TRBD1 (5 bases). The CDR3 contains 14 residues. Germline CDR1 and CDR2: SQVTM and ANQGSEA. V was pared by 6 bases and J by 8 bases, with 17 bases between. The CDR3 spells CSVKLGRVDSPLHF. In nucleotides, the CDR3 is TGCAGCGTGAAACTCGGCAGGGTGGATTCACCCCTCCACTTT. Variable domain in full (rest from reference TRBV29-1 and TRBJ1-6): SAVISQKPSRDICQRGTSLTIQCQVDSQVTMMFWYRQQPGQSLTLIATANQGSEATYESGFVIDKFPISRPNLTFSTLTVSNMSPEDSSIYLCSVKLGRVDSPLHFGNGTRLTVT.

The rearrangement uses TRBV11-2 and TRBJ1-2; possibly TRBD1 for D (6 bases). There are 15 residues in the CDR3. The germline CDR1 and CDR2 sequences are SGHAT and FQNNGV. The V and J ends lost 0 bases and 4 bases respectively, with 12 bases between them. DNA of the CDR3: TGTGCCAGCAGCTTAGAGGACAGCGAAGGCTATGGCTACACCTTC. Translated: CASSLEDSEGYGYTF.

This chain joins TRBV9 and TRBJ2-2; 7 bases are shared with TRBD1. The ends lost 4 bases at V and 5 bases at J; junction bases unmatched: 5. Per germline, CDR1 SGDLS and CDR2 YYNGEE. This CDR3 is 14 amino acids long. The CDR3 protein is CASSLTGYTGELFF. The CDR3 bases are TGTGCCAGCAGCCTGACAGGGTATACCGGGGAGCTGTTTTTT. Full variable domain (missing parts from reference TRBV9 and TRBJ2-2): DSGVTQTPKHLITATGQRVTLRCSPRSGDLSVYWYQQSLDQGLQFLIQYYNGEERAKGNILERFSAQQFPDLHSELNLSSLELGDSALYFCASSLTGYTGELFFGEGSRLTVL.

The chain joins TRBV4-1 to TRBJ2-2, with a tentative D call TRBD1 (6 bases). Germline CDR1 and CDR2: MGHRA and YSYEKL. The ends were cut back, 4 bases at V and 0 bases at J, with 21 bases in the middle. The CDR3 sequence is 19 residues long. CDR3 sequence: CASSRRGQPLTANTGELFF. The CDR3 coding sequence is TGCGCCAGCAGCCGGCGAGGACAGCCCTTAACTGCGAACACCGGGGAGCTGTTTTTT.

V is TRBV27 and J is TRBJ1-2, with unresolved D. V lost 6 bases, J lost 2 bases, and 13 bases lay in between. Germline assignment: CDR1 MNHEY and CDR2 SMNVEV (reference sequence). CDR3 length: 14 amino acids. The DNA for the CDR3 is TGTGCCAGCAGACCGTCCGGGGAAAACTATGGCTACACCTTC. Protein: CASRPSGENYGYTF.

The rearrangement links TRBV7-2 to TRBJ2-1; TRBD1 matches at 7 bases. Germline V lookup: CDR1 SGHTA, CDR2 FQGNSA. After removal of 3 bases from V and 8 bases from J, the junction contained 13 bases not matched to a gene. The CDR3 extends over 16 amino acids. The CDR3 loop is CASSLPGQPRFYEQFF. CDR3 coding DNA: TGTGCCAGCAGCTTGCCGGGACAGCCTAGGTTCTATGAGCAGTTCTTC.

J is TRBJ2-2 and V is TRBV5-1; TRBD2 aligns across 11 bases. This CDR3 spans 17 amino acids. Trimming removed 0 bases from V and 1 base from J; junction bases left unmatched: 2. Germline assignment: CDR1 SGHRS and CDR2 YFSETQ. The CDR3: CASSLGTSGGNTGELFF. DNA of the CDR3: TGCGCCAGCAGCTTGGGTACTAGCGGGGGGAACACCGGGGAGCTGTTTTTT.

CDR3 in amino acids: CASSLEGQGFDYGYTF. CDR3 nucleotides: TGTGCCAGCAGCTTAGAGGGACAGGGGTTTGACTATGGCTACACCTTC. This sequence joins TRBV7-8 and TRBJ1-2; 10 bases match TRBD1. Looked up from germline, CDR1 is SGHVS and CDR2 is FQNEAQ. The CDR3 has 16 residues. Trimming took 1 base from V and 3 from J; bases not matched to a gene: 5.

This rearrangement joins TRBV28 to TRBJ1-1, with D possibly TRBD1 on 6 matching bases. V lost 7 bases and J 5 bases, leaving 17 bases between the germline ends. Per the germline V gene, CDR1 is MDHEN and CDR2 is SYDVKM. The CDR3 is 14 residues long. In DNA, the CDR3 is TGTGCCAGCACCTCGGGAGGGGGGGCTACTGAAGCTTTCTTT. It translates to CASTSGGGATEAFF.

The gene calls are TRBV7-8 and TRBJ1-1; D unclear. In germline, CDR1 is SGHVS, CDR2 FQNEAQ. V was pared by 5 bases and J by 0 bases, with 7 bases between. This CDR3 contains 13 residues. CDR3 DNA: TGTGCCAGCAGCCCCACTTTGAACACTGAAGCTTTCTTT. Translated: CASSPTLNTEAFF.